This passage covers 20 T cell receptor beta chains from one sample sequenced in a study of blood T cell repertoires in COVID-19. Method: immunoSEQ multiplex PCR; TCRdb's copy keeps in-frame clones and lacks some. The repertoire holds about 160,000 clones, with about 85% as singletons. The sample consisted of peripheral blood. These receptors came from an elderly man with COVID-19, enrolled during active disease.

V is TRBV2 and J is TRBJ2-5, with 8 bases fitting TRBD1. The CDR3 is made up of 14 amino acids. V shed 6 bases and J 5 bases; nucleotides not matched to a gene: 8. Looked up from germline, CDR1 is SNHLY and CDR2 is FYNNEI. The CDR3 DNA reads TGTGCCAGCAGGGACCAGGGGGCGGTGGAGACCCAGTACTTC. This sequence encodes CASRDQGAVETQYF.

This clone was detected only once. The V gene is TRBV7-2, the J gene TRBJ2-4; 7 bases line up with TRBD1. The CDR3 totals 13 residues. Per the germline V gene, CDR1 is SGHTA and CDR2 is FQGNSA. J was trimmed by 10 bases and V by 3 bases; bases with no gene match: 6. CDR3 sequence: CASSFQGEGIQYF. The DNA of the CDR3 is TGTGCCAGCAGCTTTCAGGGGGAAGGGATTCAGTACTTC. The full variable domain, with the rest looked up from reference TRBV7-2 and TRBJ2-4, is GAGVSQSPSNKVTEKGKDVELRCDPISGHTALYWYRQSLGQGLEFLIYFQGNSAPDKSGLPSDRFSAERTGGSVSTLTIQRTQQEDSAVYLCASSFQGEGIQYFGAGTRLSVL.

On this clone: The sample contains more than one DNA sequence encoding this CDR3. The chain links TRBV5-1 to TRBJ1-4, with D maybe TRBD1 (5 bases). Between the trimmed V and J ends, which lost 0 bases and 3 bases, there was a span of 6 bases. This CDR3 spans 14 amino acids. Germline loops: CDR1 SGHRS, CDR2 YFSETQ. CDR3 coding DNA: TGCGCCAGCAGCTTGGGACAGCCTAATGAAAAACTGTTTTTT. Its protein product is CASSLGQPNEKLFF.

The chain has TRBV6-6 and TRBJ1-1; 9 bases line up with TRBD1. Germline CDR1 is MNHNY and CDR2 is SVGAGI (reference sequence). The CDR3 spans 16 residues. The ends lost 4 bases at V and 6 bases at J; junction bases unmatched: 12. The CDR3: CASSSTTGGTRSEAFF. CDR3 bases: TGTGCCAGCAGTTCCACGACAGGGGGAACGCGATCTGAAGCTTTCTTT.

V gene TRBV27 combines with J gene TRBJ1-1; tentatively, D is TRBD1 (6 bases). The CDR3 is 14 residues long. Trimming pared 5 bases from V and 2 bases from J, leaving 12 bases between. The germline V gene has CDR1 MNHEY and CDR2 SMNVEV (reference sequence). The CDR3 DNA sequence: TGTGCCAGCAGTGATGGGACACTCAACACTGAAGCTTTCTTT. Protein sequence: CASSDGTLNTEAFF.

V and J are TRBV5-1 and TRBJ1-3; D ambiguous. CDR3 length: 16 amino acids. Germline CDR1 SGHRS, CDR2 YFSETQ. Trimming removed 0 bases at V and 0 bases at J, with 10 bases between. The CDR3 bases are TGCGCCAGCAGCTTGGGGGCAAGTGCCTCTGGAAACACCATATATTTT. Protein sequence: CASSLGASASGNTIYF.

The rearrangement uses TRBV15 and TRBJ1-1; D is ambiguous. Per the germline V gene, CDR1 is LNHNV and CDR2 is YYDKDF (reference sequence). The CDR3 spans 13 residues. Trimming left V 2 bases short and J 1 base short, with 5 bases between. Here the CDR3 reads CATSRRENTEAFF. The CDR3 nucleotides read TGTGCCACCAGCAGAAGAGAGAACACTGAAGCTTTCTTT.

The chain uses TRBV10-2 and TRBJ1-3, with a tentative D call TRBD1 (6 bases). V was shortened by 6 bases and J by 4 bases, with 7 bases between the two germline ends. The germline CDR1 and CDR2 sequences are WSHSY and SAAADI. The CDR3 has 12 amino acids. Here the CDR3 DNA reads TGCGCCAGCAGCGGACAGGGAAACACCATATATTTT. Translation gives CASSGQGNTIYF.

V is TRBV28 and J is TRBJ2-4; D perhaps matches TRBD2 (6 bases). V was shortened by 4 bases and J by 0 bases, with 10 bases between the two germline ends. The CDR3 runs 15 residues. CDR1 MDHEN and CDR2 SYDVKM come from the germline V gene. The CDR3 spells CASSSGGLAKNIQYF. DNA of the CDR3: TGTGCCAGCAGTTCCGGGGGTCTAGCCAAAAACATTCAGTACTTC.

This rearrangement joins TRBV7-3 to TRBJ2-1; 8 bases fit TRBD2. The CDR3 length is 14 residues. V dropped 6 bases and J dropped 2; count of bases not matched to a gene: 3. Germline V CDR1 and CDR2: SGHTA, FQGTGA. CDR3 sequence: CASSGTSTYNEQFF. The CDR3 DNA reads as TGTGCCAGCAGTGGGACTAGTACCTACAATGAGCAGTTCTTC.

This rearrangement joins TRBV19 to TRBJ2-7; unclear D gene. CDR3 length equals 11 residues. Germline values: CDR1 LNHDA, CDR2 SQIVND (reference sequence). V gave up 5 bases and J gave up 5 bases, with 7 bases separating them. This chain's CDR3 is CASSERDEQYF. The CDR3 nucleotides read TGTGCCAGTAGTGAGCGTGACGAGCAGTACTTC.

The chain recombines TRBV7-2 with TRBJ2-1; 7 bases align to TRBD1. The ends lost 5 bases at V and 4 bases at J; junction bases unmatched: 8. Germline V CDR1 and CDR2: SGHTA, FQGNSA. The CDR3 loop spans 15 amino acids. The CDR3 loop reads CASSARQGGYNEQFF. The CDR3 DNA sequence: TGTGCCAGCAGCGCACGACAGGGCGGGTACAATGAGCAGTTCTTC.

CDR3: CATSAPSGYTF. The CDR3 nucleotides read TGTGCCACCAGTGCCCCCAGTGGCTACACCTTC. The chain is built from TRBV24-1 and TRBJ1-2, with D uncertain. The CDR3 is made up of 11 amino acids. Germline-derived CDR1 and CDR2 are KGHDR and SFDVKD. V was shortened by 5 bases and J by 7 bases, with 7 bases between the two germline ends.

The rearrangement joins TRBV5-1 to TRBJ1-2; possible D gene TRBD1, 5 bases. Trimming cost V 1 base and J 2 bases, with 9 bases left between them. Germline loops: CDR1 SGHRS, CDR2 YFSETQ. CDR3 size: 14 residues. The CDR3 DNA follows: TGCGCCAGCAGCTTGCCGGACAAAAACTATGGCTACACCTTC. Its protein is CASSLPDKNYGYTF.

CDR3 region: CASSFTSGGTQYF. CDR3 nucleotides: TGCGCCAGCAGCTTCACTAGCGGGGGTACGCAGTATTTT. The rearrangement links TRBV5-1 to TRBJ2-3, with TRBD2 identical over 11 bases. CDR1 is SGHRS and CDR2 is YFSETQ in the germline V gene. V shed 2 bases, J shed 8 bases, and the junction held 1 base outside the gene matches. This CDR3 has 13 amino acids.

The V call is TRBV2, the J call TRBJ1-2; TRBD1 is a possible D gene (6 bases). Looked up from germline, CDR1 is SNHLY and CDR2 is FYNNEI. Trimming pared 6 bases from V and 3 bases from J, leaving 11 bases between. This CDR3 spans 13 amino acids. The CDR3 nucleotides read TGTGCCAGCAGAGAGGACAGTGACTATGGCTACACCTTC. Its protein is CASREDSDYGYTF.

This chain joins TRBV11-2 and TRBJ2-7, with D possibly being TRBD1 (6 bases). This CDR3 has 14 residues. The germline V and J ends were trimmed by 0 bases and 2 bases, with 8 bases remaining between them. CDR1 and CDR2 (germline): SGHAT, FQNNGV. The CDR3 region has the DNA TGTGCCAGCAGCTTAGAAGCAGGGGCCTACGAGCAGTACTTC. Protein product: CASSLEAGAYEQYF.

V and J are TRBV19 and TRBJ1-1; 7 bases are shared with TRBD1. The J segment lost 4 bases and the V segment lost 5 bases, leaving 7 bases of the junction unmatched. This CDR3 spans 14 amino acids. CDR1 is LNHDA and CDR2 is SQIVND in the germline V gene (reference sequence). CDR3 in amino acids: CASSADRVSTEAFF. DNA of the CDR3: TGTGCCAGTAGTGCCGACAGGGTTAGCACTGAAGCTTTCTTT.

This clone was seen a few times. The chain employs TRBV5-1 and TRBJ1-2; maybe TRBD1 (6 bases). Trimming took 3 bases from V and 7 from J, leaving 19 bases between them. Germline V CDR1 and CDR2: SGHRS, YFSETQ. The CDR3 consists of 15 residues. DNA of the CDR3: TGCGCCAGCAGCTCGGACAGAACCACCTATTCTGGCTACACCTTC. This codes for CASSSDRTTYSGYTF.

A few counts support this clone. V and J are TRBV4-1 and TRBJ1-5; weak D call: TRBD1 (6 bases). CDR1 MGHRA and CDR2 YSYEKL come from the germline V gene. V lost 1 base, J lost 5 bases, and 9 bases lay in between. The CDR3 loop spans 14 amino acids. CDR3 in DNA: TGCGCCAGCAGCCAAGCCAGGGGCCATCAGCCCCAGCATTTT. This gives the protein CASSQARGHQPQHF.